Listed below are T cell receptor beta chains from one sample, sequenced in a study of T-cell memory formation after mild COVID-19. In TCRdb, the 5' RACE reads were re-called with MiXCR into one record per CDR3 protein. The sample shows 250,000 to 350,000 distinct CDR3 sequences, roughly 21% of them seen only once. Sequenced sample: PBMCs or a T cell subset sorted from them (not recorded which). These TCRs come from a man aged 18-30 years who had mild COVID-19 (a few samples of this study predate the infection). Cell type and time point are not known. The CDR3 runs from the conserved cysteine through the conserved F or W. D genes are given only for firm matches. Size tells how often a clone was seen (once, few, many) or the class of an expanded clone, and some rows leave it out.

>TRBJ1-6|NA|NA|TRBV20-1
CSASPSGGQSSYNSPLHF
TGCAGTGCTTCCCCTTCGGGGGGGCAGAGCTCCTATAATTCACCCCTCCACTTT
>TRBJ1-2|TRBD1|NA|TRBV29-1
CSVAQGGLDGYTF
TGCAGCGTTGCACAGGGGGGTCTGGATGGCTACACCTTC
>TRBJ2-5|TRBD2|few|TRBV7-3
CASSPGTSEETQYF
TGTGCCAGCAGTCCCGGGACTAGCGAGGAGACCCAGTACTTC
>TRBJ1-1|NA|few|TRBV20-1
CSASSGRLGNTEAFF
TGCAGTGCTAGCTCAGGAAGACTGGGGAACACTGAAGCTTTCTTT
>TRBJ1-2|NA|few|TRBV20-1
CSAKGDSVGYTF
TGCAGTGCCAAAGGGGATTCAGTCGGCTACACCTTC
>TRBJ2-1|TRBD1|many|TRBV6-2/TRBV6-3
CASSSGTGINEQFF
TGTGCCAGCAGTTCCGGGACAGGGATCAATGAGCAGTTCTTC
>TRBJ2-5|NA|few|TRBV10-3
CAIAREREETQYF
TGTGCCATCGCGAGGGAGCGAGAGGAGACCCAGTACTTC
>TRBJ1-1|NA|NA|TRBV4-1
CASRGPGNTEAFF
TGCGCCAGCAGAGGGCCGGGGAACACTGAAGCTTTCTTT
>TRBJ1-5|NA|many|TRBV7-2
CASSLYGADQPQHF
TGTGCCAGCAGCTTATACGGGGCGGATCAGCCCCAGCATTTT
>TRBJ2-1|TRBD2|NA|TRBV20-1
CSAGPTGLAVDNEQFF
TGCAGTGCTGGCCCCACGGGACTAGCGGTAGACAATGAGCAGTTCTTC
>TRBJ2-7|NA|few|TRBV7-2
CASSLERSGSEQYF
TGTGCCAGCAGCTTAGAGAGGTCCGGCAGCGAGCAGTACTTC
>TRBJ2-1|TRBD1|NA|TRBV6-5
CASSSGDRYNEQFF
TGTGCCAGCAGTTCCGGGGACAGGTACAATGAGCAGTTCTTC
>TRBJ1-5|NA|few|TRBV4-3
CASSQALMSNQPQHF
TGCGCCAGCAGCCAGGCCTTGATGAGCAATCAGCCCCAGCATTTT
>TRBJ2-6|TRBD1|NA|TRBV5-1
CASSQGQGGSGANVLTF
TGCGCCAGCAGCCAGGGACAGGGTGGATCTGGGGCCAACGTCCTGACTTTC
>TRBJ1-2|NA|few|TRBV5-5
CASSLPDSITNYGYTF
TGTGCCAGCAGCTTGCCAGACAGTATTACTAACTATGGCTACACCTTC
>TRBJ2-2|NA|few|TRBV5-1
CASSLSRDWWTGELFF
TGCGCCAGCAGCTTGAGTAGGGATTGGTGGACCGGGGAGCTGTTTTTT
>TRBJ1-5|NA|NA|TRBV4-3
CASSRGHGDNQPQHF
TGCGCCAGCAGCCGAGGACATGGAGACAATCAGCCCCAGCATTTT
>TRBJ1-4|NA|many|TRBV2
CASNRVNEKLFF
TGTGCCAGCAATAGGGTTAATGAAAAACTGTTTTTT
>TRBJ2-5|NA|few|TRBV7-9
CASSLQQASQETQYF
TGTGCCAGCAGCTTACAGCAGGCCTCCCAAGAGACCCAGTACTTC
>TRBJ1-6|NA|NA|TRBV25-1
CASSEVFDGSPLHF
TGTGCCAGCAGTGAAGTCTTCGATGGTTCACCCCTCCACTTT
>TRBJ1-3|NA|few|TRBV5-1
CASSLSALSGNTIYF
TGCGCCAGCAGCTTGTCGGCACTCTCTGGAAACACCATATATTTT
>TRBJ2-5|NA|NA|TRBV5-1
CASIGHEQETQYF
TGCGCCAGCATAGGGCACGAACAAGAGACCCAGTACTTC
>TRBJ1-6|NA|NA|TRBV9
CASKDPGPLHF
TGTGCCAGCAAGGACCCTGGGCCCCTCCACTTT
>TRBJ2-1|NA|NA|TRBV4-1
CASSQVPINEQFF
TGCGCCAGCAGCCAAGTCCCCATTAATGAGCAGTTCTTC
>TRBJ1-1|NA|NA|TRBV5-5
CASSLEFHTEAFF
TGTGCCAGCAGCTTGGAGTTCCACACTGAAGCTTTCTTT
>TRBJ1-2|NA|NA|TRBV5-4
CASTITGSGYTF
TGTGCCAGCACTATTACAGGGAGCGGCTACACCTTC
>TRBJ2-3|NA|few|TRBV6-6
CASRFMDTQYF
TGTGCCAGCAGATTCATGGATACGCAGTATTTT
>TRBJ2-1|NA|NA|TRBV6-2/TRBV6-3
CATGFVNEQFF
TGTGCCACAGGGTTTGTCAATGAGCAGTTCTTC
>TRBJ2-7|NA|NA|TRBV28
CASSSPARQENYEQYF
TGTGCCAGCAGTTCTCCCGCGCGACAGGAAAACTACGAGCAGTACTTC
>TRBJ1-1|TRBD1|many|TRBV12-3/TRBV12-4
CASSAGQGVGPTEAFF
TGTGCCAGCAGTGCCGGACAGGGCGTAGGTCCAACTGAAGCTTTCTTT
>TRBJ1-4|NA|NA|TRBV20-1
CSAGIGGRGEKLFF
TGCAGTGCCGGGATCGGGGGCCGGGGTGAAAAACTGTTTTTT
>TRBJ2-1|NA|NA|TRBV24-1
CATSDASSSYNEQFF
TGTGCCACCAGTGATGCCTCGAGCTCCTACAATGAGCAGTTCTTC
>TRBJ2-2|TRBD1|few|TRBV7-9
CASSIRGQGATGELFF
TGTGCCAGCAGCATACGGGGACAGGGAGCGACCGGGGAGCTGTTTTTT
>TRBJ1-1|NA|few|TRBV4-2
CASSQAVENTEAFF
TGTGCCAGCAGCCAAGCGGTCGAGAACACTGAAGCTTTCTTT
>TRBJ2-3|NA|few|TRBV5-1
CASKTWSTDTQYF
TGCGCCAGTAAAACATGGAGCACAGATACGCAGTATTTT
>TRBJ2-5|NA|few|TRBV5-1
CASSPQGGEDETQYF
TGCGCCAGCAGCCCTCAGGGGGGAGAAGACGAGACCCAGTACTTC
>TRBJ1-1|NA|NA|TRBV11-2
CASTHREDTEALF
TGTGCCAGCACCCATAGGGAGGACACTGAAGCTTTGTTT
>TRBJ1-2|NA|NA|TRBV5-1
CASSLDDNGYTF
TGCGCCAGCAGCTTGGATGACAATGGCTACACCTTC
>TRBJ2-2|NA|NA|TRBV11-2
CASSSPGARNTGELFF
TGTGCCAGCAGCTCCCCTGGGGCGAGGAACACCGGGGAGCTGTTTTTT
>TRBJ2-1|TRBD2|NA|TRBV6-5
CASSFTSGGLNEQFF
TGTGCCAGCAGTTTTACTAGCGGGGGACTCAATGAGCAGTTCTTC
>TRBJ2-6|TRBD1|NA|TRBV7-3
CASSLTGGSGANVLTF
TGTGCCAGCAGCCTAACAGGGGGCTCTGGGGCCAACGTCCTGACTTTC
>TRBJ2-3|NA|NA|TRBV7-9
CATRRERADTQYF
TGTGCGACGCGAAGGGAGAGGGCAGATACGCAGTATTTT
>TRBJ1-3|NA|NA|TRBV4-3
CASSQGLRVLSGNTIYF
TGCGCCAGCAGCCAAGGGCTCAGGGTGCTCTCTGGAAACACCATATATTTT
>TRBJ2-4|NA|few|TRBV4-2
CASSQDVGKAKNIQYF
TGTGCCAGCAGCCAAGATGTTGGGAAAGCCAAAAACATTCAGTACTTC
>TRBJ2-1|NA|few|TRBV12-3/TRBV12-4
CASSSSSGQFF
TGTGCCAGCAGTTCCTCCTCAGGGCAGTTCTTC
>TRBJ2-6|TRBD1|NA|TRBV2
CASSYRDSAVSGANVLTF
TGTGCCAGCAGTTACCGGGACAGTGCTGTCTCTGGGGCCAACGTCCTGACTTTC
>TRBJ1-4|TRBD1|NA|TRBV10-3
CAISEVARQGEKLFF
TGTGCCATCAGTGAAGTAGCGAGACAGGGTGAAAAACTGTTTTTT
>TRBJ1-2|NA|few|TRBV7-9
CASSLKAWTHPLGGYTF
TGTGCCAGCAGCTTAAAGGCATGGACGCATCCCCTGGGGGGCTACACCTTC